Listed below are T cell receptor beta chains from one sample, sequenced in a study of neurological immune-mediated disorders. MiXCR, run by TCRdb on the 5' RACE reads, gives a single entry per CDR3 protein. The top ten hold 7% to 10% of the sample, which has roughly 49,000 distinct CDR3 sequences, approximately 11% seen once. Sequencing input: PBMCs. The receptors stem from a male donor with HTLV-1-associated myelopathy (HAM/TSP). Both conserved end residues are part of each CDR3. Rows may omit the clone size; those that give it use once, few, many or a size class.

clone_size cdr3_length v_call cdr3_aa
many 17 TRBV4-3 CASSQDIGAGVTDTQYF
many 15 TRBV3-1 CASSQDSDRSETQYF
. 14 TRBV20-1 CSASGGQTNTEAFF
many 11 TRBV28 CASGPQETQYF
many 16 TRBV28 CASSRPGARGLSGYTF
. 15 TRBV5-1 CASSPSGVSYNEQFF
. 14 TRBV19 CASSTSGLATEAFF
many 14 TRBV5-1 CASSLSTGDSPLHF
many 13 TRBV11-2 CASSFPGVETQYF
few 14 TRBV20-1 CSATGGLSYNEQFF
many 15 TRBV25-1 CASRGPDTRAYEQYF
many 15 TRBV12-3/TRBV12-4 CASIMSINSGNTIYF
many 14 TRBV6-1 CASRRGAVGTEAFF
many 15 TRBV5-4 CASRETGGGTDTQYF
. 15 TRBV7-9 CASSSLGQFTDTHYF
many 14 TRBV4-2 CASSQGDSRDTQYF
many 15 TRBV7-2 CASSQTSGGYNEQFF